The rows below give T cell receptor beta chains drawn from one sample of a study of control samples from healthy donors and cancer patients. Sequencing was performed with immunoSEQ multiplex PCR; in TCRdb, only in-frame clones are kept and a portion is missing. The sample shows around 100,000 clones, 92% of them seen only once. Sequencing input: blood. The receptors shown here come from a woman aged 18-29 years in good health. CDR3s include the opening cysteine and the closing phenylalanine or tryptophan. A D gene is named only where the DNA matches it firmly. Not all rows give a size; the values are once, few, many and, for expanded clones, a class.

j_call	clone_size	d_call	v_call	cdr3_nt	cdr3_aa
TRBJ1-1	-	TRBD1	TRBV11-2	TGTGCCAGCAGACATCGGACAGGGGGCACTGAAGCTTTCTTT	CASRHRTGGTEAFF
TRBJ1-3	-	-	TRBV2	TGTGCCAGCCAGTCGAGCTCTGGAAACACCATATATTTT	CASQSSSGNTIYF
TRBJ2-1	-	-	TRBV5-5	TGTGCCAGCAGCTTCGCCCTAGCTTTTTGGGGGAGCTCCTACAATGAGCAGTTCTTC	CASSFALAFWGSSYNEQFF
TRBJ2-5	-	TRBD2	TRBV2	TGTGCCAGCAAGGAGCGGGGGGTAGAGACCCAGTACTTC	CASKERGVETQYF
TRBJ2-3	-	-	TRBV11-3	TGTGCCAGCAGCGGGTCAGCTAGCACAGATACGCAGTATTTT	CASSGSASTDTQYF
TRBJ1-1	-	-	TRBV19	TGTGCCAGCCGGCAGGGCGTTGTGGCTTTCTTT	CASRQGVVAFF
TRBJ2-1	-	TRBD2	TRBV7-9	TGTGCCAGCAGCTCAGGACTAGCGGGAGGTGAGCAGTTCTTC	CASSSGLAGGEQFF
TRBJ1-5	once	-	TRBV12-3/TRBV12-4	TGTGCCAGCGGACAGTTCGGAAATCAGCCCCAGCATTTT	CASGQFGNQPQHF
TRBJ1-1	-	-	TRBV9	TGTGCCAGCAGCGTGACCGCTAACACTGAAGCTTTCTTT	CASSVTANTEAFF
TRBJ1-3	-	-	TRBV7-9	TGTGCCAGCAGCTTAGTCGGACACCTCTCTGGAAACACCATATATTTT	CASSLVGHLSGNTIYF
TRBJ1-1	-	-	TRBV28	TGTGCCAGCAGTTTTTCCGGGCCCCCGACAAACACTGAAGCTTTCTTT	CASSFSGPPTNTEAFF
TRBJ2-6	-	TRBD2	TRBV29-1	TGCAGCGTTGAAGATGCGCGGGGGGCTGCTGGGGCCAACGTCCTGACTTTC	CSVEDARGAAGANVLTF
TRBJ2-3	-	-	TRBV12-5	TGTGCTAGTGGTTTGGTAGGATCCGCGACGCAGTATTTT	CASGLVGSATQYF
TRBJ2-7	-	-	TRBV21-1	TGTGCCAGCAGCAAAGGAAAAGGGTGGGAGTACTTC	CASSKGKGWEYF
TRBJ2-1	-	-	TRBV9	TGTGCCAGCAGCGCGAAGGGGACGTTAGCAGATGAGCAGTTCTTC	CASSAKGTLADEQFF
TRBJ2-5	-	-	TRBV6-2/TRBV6-3	TGTGCCAGCAGTTTCCTGGGGACCCACTTTGGAGAGACCCAGTACTTC	CASSFLGTHFGETQYF
TRBJ2-5	-	TRBD2	TRBV28	TGTGCCAGCAGTTTAGGGAGACTAGCGGGGAACCAAGAGACCCAGTACTTC	CASSLGRLAGNQETQYF
TRBJ1-5	once	-	TRBV30	TGTGCCTGGAGTCTCCCGGGAGGGGGGAGTTGGAATCAGCCCCAGCATTTT	CAWSLPGGGSWNQPQHF
TRBJ2-3	-	TRBD2	TRBV6-6	TGTGCCAGCAGCTACGGACTAGCGGGATTCGCAGATACGCAGTATTTT	CASSYGLAGFADTQYF
TRBJ2-1	-	TRBD1	TRBV5-1	TGCGCCAGCAGCTTTCTTTCGGGACAGGGCTTACCTTTGTCCTACAATGAGCAGTTCTTC	CASSFLSGQGLPLSYNEQFF